This T cell receptor beta chain emerged from a study of shared clonotypes between healthy human individuals. The authors' processing: Without quality scores, immunoSEQ junctional reads could not be filtered like full-length reads. Sequenced by immunoSEQ multiplex PCR; TCRdb stores in-frame clones only, minus some. V and J calls and clone size are as listed in that table; D and trimming were resolved from the DNA. Here the sample spans approximately 330,000 clones, 73% being singletons. CD4+ cells yielded CD45RA+ naive and CD45RA-negative memory subsets. Study-level findings and limits: Among non-shared clonotypes, generation probabilities were lower than among those shared by all four donors.

The CDR3 covers 13 residues. Germline values: CDR1 MDHEN, CDR2 SYDVKM. The junction had 4 bases not matched to a gene; V was cut back by 6 bases and J by 4 bases. Comment on this clone: Its antigen is unidentified.

The rearrangement joins TRBV28 to TRBJ2-7; 9 bases agree with TRBD1. The clonotype comes from a young man in good health. Source material: memory CD4+ T cells sorted from blood. Described subset: CD45RA-negative fraction. Here the CDR3 reads CASRTGTGYEQYF. In DNA form, the CDR3 reads TGTGCCAGCAGGACCGGGACAGGGTACGAGCAGTACTTC.